These 23 T cell receptor beta chains originate from one sample sequenced in a study of cytomegalovirus exposure and HLA in healthy donors. Use of 60 Vbeta and 13 Jbeta primers characterized the PCR. TCRdb's copy holds only in-frame clones and misses some; the assay was immunoSEQ multiplex PCR. The sample consists of 100,000 or so clones, around 80% of them appearing once. The sample was PBMCs. The receptors shown here come from a male donor in good health and CMV-seropositive.

This clone turned up a few times. This sequence joins TRBV15 and TRBJ1-6, with D unresolved. Germline assignment: CDR1 LNHNV and CDR2 YYDKDF (reference sequence). The length of the CDR3 is 14 residues. With 1 base removed from V and 9 bases from J, the gap between germline ends came to 10 bases. The CDR3 DNA reads TGTGCCACCAGCAGAGCCACTGGGCGTTCACCCCTCCACTTT. It yields the protein CATSRATGRSPLHF.

This rearrangement joins TRBV15 to TRBJ2-1, with 16 bases lining up with TRBD2. J gave up 10 bases and V 6 bases, and 6 bases lay outside the gene matches. Germline values: CDR1 LNHNV, CDR2 YYDKDF (reference sequence). This CDR3 is 15 amino acids long. The CDR3 spells CATSSGTSGGGEQFF. The CDR3 DNA follows: TGTGCCACCAGTTCCGGGACTAGCGGGGGGGGCGAGCAGTTCTTC.

Only a few counts were recorded for this clone. As DNA, the CDR3 is TGTGCCAGCAGCAAAAGTAGGCTGGGGCTTTCAGGGGGCAATGAGCAGTTCTTC. Its translation is CASSKSRLGLSGGNEQFF. The rearrangement links TRBV21-1 to TRBJ2-1; TRBD1, the D gene given by the table, was not confirmed from the DNA. TRBV21-1 is flagged as a pseudogene. CDR3 length: 18 amino acids.

The chain carries TRBV27 and TRBJ2-7, with D perhaps TRBD1 (6 bases). The CDR3 sequence is 13 residues long. The V gene's germline CDR1 is MNHEY and CDR2 SMNVEV (reference sequence). V lost 6 bases and J 0 bases, leaving 9 bases between the germline ends. CDR3 sequence reads: CASSSGVSYEQYF. For the CDR3, the DNA is TGTGCCAGCAGCTCAGGGGTCTCCTACGAGCAGTACTTC.

The V call is TRBV30, the J call TRBJ2-7; 8 bases fit TRBD1. This CDR3 spans 20 amino acids. J lost 0 bases, V lost 4 bases, and 23 bases had no gene match. Germline CDR1 reads GTSNPN; CDR2 reads SVGIG (reference sequence). As DNA, the CDR3 is TGTGCCTGGACCCCACTAGGGACCAGGGGGCGCATTGAACTCTCCTACGAGCAGTACTTC. This encodes CAWTPLGTRGRIELSYEQYF.

CDR3 nucleotides: TGCGCCAGCAGCCAGAACGGGGGCGAGCAGTACTTC. It codes for CASSQNGGEQYF. The chain is built from TRBV4-3 and TRBJ2-7; D is perhaps TRBD2 (6 bases). CDR3 size: 12 residues. Deletions cut 3 bases from V and 6 bases from J, with 9 bases between. The V gene's germline CDR1 is LGHNA and CDR2 YSLEER.

This clone showed up just a few times. This chain links TRBV10-1 with TRBJ2-2; 7 bases align to TRBD1. V shed 5 bases and J 7 bases; nucleotides not matched to a gene: 7. In germline, CDR1 is WNHNN, CDR2 SYGVQD (reference sequence). The CDR3 runs to 14 residues. CDR3 nucleotides: TGCGCCAGCAGTTCGGACAGGAGAAACGGGGAGCTGTTTTTT. Translation: CASSSDRRNGELFF.

The chain couples TRBV11-1 to TRBJ2-1; a weak D match, TRBD2 (7 bases). Germline V CDR1 and CDR2: SGHAT, FQDESV (reference sequence). The CDR3 sequence is 16 residues long. V was pared by 5 bases and J by 7 bases, with 21 bases between. CDR3 loop: CASSPRTGGPGNEQFF. The CDR3 DNA reads TGTGCCAGCAGCCCCCGCACCGGGGGGCCGGGGAATGAGCAGTTCTTC.

This chain connects TRBV27 to TRBJ1-6; 9 bases agree with TRBD1. This CDR3 has 14 amino acids. Germline V lookup: CDR1 MNHEY, CDR2 SMNVEV (reference sequence). Germline trimming cut 6 bases from V and 8 bases from J; bases unmatched to any gene: 5. CDR3 in DNA: TGTGCCAGCAGAACAGGGACAGGGCATTCACCCCTCCACTTT. Residues: CASRTGTGHSPLHF.

The V gene is TRBV28, the J gene TRBJ1-1, with 8 nucleotides matching TRBD1. There are 14 residues in the CDR3. Germline V gives CDR1 MDHEN, CDR2 SYDVKM. After removal of 6 bases from V and 8 bases from J, the junction contained 11 bases not matched to a gene. The CDR3 here is CASSPTGGRSEAFF. As DNA, the CDR3 is TGTGCCAGCAGCCCTACAGGGGGGAGATCGGAAGCTTTCTTT.

J is TRBJ2-2 and V is TRBV27; TRBD2 agrees at 7 bases. Germline CDR1 and CDR2: MNHEY and SMNVEV (reference sequence). V lost 3 bases, J lost 6 bases, and 7 bases stayed unmatched. The CDR3 sequence is 15 residues long. The CDR3 spells CASSLIGTKAGELFF. CDR3 bases: TGTGCCAGCAGTTTGATAGGGACTAAAGCCGGGGAGCTGTTTTTT.

The chain is built from TRBV4-2 and TRBJ1-2; D remains ambiguous. There are 14 residues in the CDR3. The V and J ends lost 5 bases and 6 bases respectively, with 16 bases between them. Germline V gene data show CDR1 as LGHNA and CDR2 as YNFKEQ. The CDR3 loop reads CASSARGPDDGYTF. The CDR3 DNA reads TGTGCCAGCAGCGCGCGCGGGCCGGACGATGGCTACACCTTC.

The chain employs TRBV2 and TRBJ2-4; TRBD2 aligns across 9 bases. Trimming took 6 bases from V and 0 from J; bases not matched to a gene: 6. CDR1 SNHLY and CDR2 FYNNEI come from the germline V gene. The CDR3 consists of 16 residues. The CDR3 region is CASRRGTSRAKNIQYF. The CDR3, as DNA: TGTGCCAGCAGACGAGGGACTAGCCGAGCCAAAAACATTCAGTACTTC.

The chain is built from TRBV7-2 and TRBJ1-6; 8 bases match TRBD1. Germline assignment: CDR1 SGHTA and CDR2 FQGNSA. This CDR3 spans 16 amino acids. Trimming cost V 5 bases and J 6 bases; bases outside gene matches: 9. Written as DNA, the CDR3 is TGTGCCAGCAGCCCTAACCCGGGACAGGCTAATTCACCCCTCCACTTT. This codes for CASSPNPGQANSPLHF.

The chain joins TRBV7-2 to TRBJ1-5, with a weak D call TRBD1 (5 bases). V was pared by 1 base and J by 4 bases, with 8 bases between. Per the germline V gene, CDR1 is SGHTA and CDR2 is FQGNSA. The CDR3 has 14 amino acids. CDR3 loop: CASSLGQRNQPQHF. The CDR3 DNA reads as TGTGCCAGCAGCTTAGGACAGAGAAATCAGCCCCAGCATTTT.

This chain joins TRBV19 and TRBJ2-6, with 9 bases identical to TRBD2. Germline assignment: CDR1 LNHDA and CDR2 SQIVND (reference sequence). The trim removed 1 base at V and 2 bases at J, leaving 9 bases unmatched. The CDR3 is 19 residues long. The CDR3 here is CASSIGLRRGGAGANVLTF. For the CDR3, the DNA is TGTGCCAGTAGTATAGGTTTACGGCGGGGGGGGGCTGGGGCCAACGTCCTGACTTTC.

V is TRBV11-2 and J is TRBJ1-1, with D uncertain. Germline loops: CDR1 SGHAT, CDR2 FQNNGV. This CDR3 comprises 14 residues. Deletions cut 5 bases from V and 2 bases from J, with 12 bases between. The CDR3 DNA is TGTGCCAGCAGCGAGCGGACTGTAAACACTGAAGCTTTCTTT. Protein sequence: CASSERTVNTEAFF.

The chain has TRBV9 and TRBJ1-1; D not certain. Trimming pared 4 bases from V and 2 bases from J, leaving 12 bases between. Per germline, CDR1 SGDLS and CDR2 YYNGEE. The CDR3 spans 14 residues. CDR3 DNA sequence: TGTGCCAGCAGCTTAACCCAGTATAACACTGAAGCTTTCTTT. Its translation: CASSLTQYNTEAFF. The full variable domain, its missing parts supplied by reference TRBV9 and TRBJ1-1, is DSGVTQTPKHLITATGQRVTLRCSPRSGDLSVYWYQQSLDQGLQFLIQYYNGEERAKGNILERFSAQQFPDLHSELNLSSLELGDSALYFCASSLTQYNTEAFFGQGTRLTVV.

This rearrangement joins TRBV2 to TRBJ2-1; 8 bases match TRBD2. The germline V gene encodes CDR1 SNHLY and CDR2 FYNNEI. The CDR3 length is 13 residues. After removal of 8 bases from V and 8 bases from J, the junction contained 8 bases not matched to a gene. The CDR3 is CASQDGGGDEQFF. The CDR3 nucleotides read TGTGCCAGCCAAGACGGGGGGGGTGATGAGCAGTTCTTC.

The gene calls are TRBV29-1 and TRBJ1-1, with D possibly matching TRBD1 (5 bases). Germline assignment: CDR1 SQVTM and CDR2 ANQGSEA. Trimming left V 7 bases short and J 5 bases short, with 14 bases between. CDR3 length: 12 amino acids. The DNA of the CDR3 is TGCAGCGCGGGGGACGGGAAGACTGAAGCTTTCTTT. It is translated as CSAGDGKTEAFF.

A single count supports this clone. Here the CDR3 DNA reads TGTGCCTGCCGGGACAGGGGAAACGAGCAGTACTTC. This encodes CACRDRGNEQYF. The chain uses TRBV30 and TRBJ2-7, with TRBD1 matching over 10 bases. The CDR3 is 12 amino acids. Trimming at V came to 6 bases and at J to 5 bases, leaving 4 bases not matched to a gene. Germline loops: CDR1 GTSNPN, CDR2 SVGIG (reference sequence).

V is TRBV25-1 and J is TRBJ2-7; TRBD1 matches 9 bases. Germline assignment: CDR1 MGHDK and CDR2 SYGVNS. With 7 bases clipped from V and 5 bases from J, the junction kept 9 bases outside the gene matches. The CDR3 is made up of 14 amino acids. CDR3 residues: CASTLGQGRNEQYF. The CDR3 DNA reads as TGTGCCAGCACTCTAGGACAGGGGCGGAACGAGCAGTACTTC.

The chain is built from TRBV29-1 and TRBJ2-2; 8 positions agree with TRBD2. This CDR3 region has 15 residues. V was clipped by 6 bases and J by 6 bases; unmatched bases: 12. CDR1 is SQVTM, CDR2 ANQGSEA, per germline. This chain's CDR3 is CSVAVTGTSAGELFF. The CDR3 bases are TGCAGCGTCGCCGTCACCGGGACTAGTGCCGGGGAGCTGTTTTTT.